This T cell receptor beta chain was sequenced during a study of T cells of healthy individuals. V was cut by 0 bases and J by 11 bases, with 8 bases left in between. The CDR3 totals 13 residues. Germline V gene lookup returns CDR1 SGHAT and CDR2 FQNNGV. Each CDR3 protein is one row after TCRdb ran MiXCR on the 5' RACE reads. This sample has 85,000 to 100,000 distinct CDR3 sequences, with around 17% found just once. The chain is built from TRBV11-2 and TRBJ1-6; D gene uncertain. The clonotype was recovered from a human donor in good health. The CDR3 DNA sequence: TGTGCCAGCAGCTTAGATCACCGGGCACCCCTCCACTTT. Translating gives CASSLDHRAPLHF.